This T cell receptor (beta chain) emerged from a study of identical twins. V shed 2 bases and J shed 3 bases, with 8 bases lying between them. CDR3 size: 13 residues. Germline V gene data show CDR1 as LGHDT and CDR2 as YNNKEL (reference sequence). The table lists this clonotype with a few counts. TCRdb fed the 5' RACE reads into MiXCR, producing one record per CDR3 protein. The profile covers hundreds of thousands of distinct CDR3 sequences, with less than 10% appearing a single time and around 0.98% taken by the ten largest. This sample also appeared in a second study, on yellow fever vaccine responses in identical twins.

The TCR comes from a woman under 30 in good health. The V gene is TRBV3-1, the J gene TRBJ2-7; the D call may be TRBD1 or TRBD2 (6 bases each). Input material: PBMCs. For the CDR3, the DNA is TGTGCCAGCAGCCAACGGGGGCTCTACGAGCAGTACTTC. Its translation is CASSQRGLYEQYF.